A selection of T cell receptor beta chains follows, all from one sample in a study of cytomegalovirus exposure and HLA in healthy donors. Measured with immunoSEQ multiplex PCR; TCRdb has only the in-frame clones, and not every one. The sample contains 150,000 to 200,000 clones, just over 75% of which appear only once. Source material: PBMCs. The receptors shown here come from a woman under 40 in good health and CMV-seropositive. Each CDR3 is given with its conserved first and last residue. The order of the fields is clone size, D gene, J gene, CDR3 length, V gene, CDR3 protein, CDR3 DNA. A D gene is named only where the DNA matches it firmly. Clone size is not always given. Where it is, it says once, few, many or a class for expanded clones.

clone size: -; D gene: -; J gene: TRBJ1-2; CDR3 length: 15; V gene: TRBV15; CDR3 protein: CATSREVRSVYGYTF; CDR3 DNA: TGTGCCACCAGCAGAGAAGTGCGGTCCGTCTATGGCTACACCTTC
clone size: -; D gene: -; J gene: TRBJ1-1; CDR3 length: 13; V gene: TRBV6-5; CDR3 protein: CASIGGLGTEAFF; CDR3 DNA: TGTGCCAGCATCGGGGGGCTTGGCACTGAAGCTTTCTTT
clone size: -; D gene: TRBD1; J gene: TRBJ1-1; CDR3 length: 12; V gene: TRBV7-9; CDR3 protein: CASITLDRESFF; CDR3 DNA: TGTGCCAGCATCACTTTGGACAGGGAATCTTTCTTT
clone size: -; D gene: -; J gene: TRBJ2-1; CDR3 length: 13; V gene: TRBV5-6; CDR3 protein: CASSRTLYNEQFF; CDR3 DNA: TGTGCCAGCAGCCGGACTCTTTACAATGAGCAGTTCTTC
clone size: -; D gene: TRBD1; J gene: TRBJ2-4; CDR3 length: 16; V gene: TRBV7-2; CDR3 protein: CASSLGQTGVNGIQYF; CDR3 DNA: TGTGCCAGCAGCTTAGGACAGACAGGGGTTAACGGCATTCAGTACTTC
clone size: -; D gene: -; J gene: TRBJ2-7; CDR3 length: 12; V gene: TRBV2; CDR3 protein: CAGGADRYEQYF; CDR3 DNA: TGTGCCGGGGGGGCGGACCGATACGAGCAGTACTTC
clone size: -; D gene: TRBD1; J gene: TRBJ1-6; CDR3 length: 16; V gene: TRBV27; CDR3 protein: CASSLFLGTGDSPLHF; CDR3 DNA: TGTGCCAGCAGTTTATTCTTAGGGACAGGGGATTCACCCCTCCACTTT
clone size: -; D gene: -; J gene: TRBJ1-5; CDR3 length: 14; V gene: TRBV6-5; CDR3 protein: CASSLGSGLQPQHF; CDR3 DNA: TGTGCCAGCAGTTTAGGTTCAGGGTTGCAGCCCCAGCATTTT
clone size: -; D gene: -; J gene: TRBJ1-2; CDR3 length: 15; V gene: TRBV6-1; CDR3 protein: CASSTGGNGDYGYTF; CDR3 DNA: TGTGCCAGCAGTACGGGGGGGAACGGAGACTATGGCTACACCTTC
clone size: -; D gene: -; J gene: TRBJ2-7; CDR3 length: 15; V gene: TRBV29-1; CDR3 protein: CSVGSIFGGLREQYF; CDR3 DNA: TGCAGCGTTGGGTCCATTTTTGGCGGCCTTCGCGAGCAGTACTTC
clone size: -; D gene: TRBD1; J gene: TRBJ1-1; CDR3 length: 13; V gene: TRBV9; CDR3 protein: CASTPVPGQVQWF; CDR3 DNA: TGTGCCAGCACCCCCGTGCCGGGACAGGTTCAATGGTTT
clone size: once; D gene: TRBD2; J gene: TRBJ2-7; CDR3 length: 14; V gene: TRBV18; CDR3 protein: CASSPKRGAEEQYF; CDR3 DNA: TGTGCCAGCTCACCTAAGCGGGGGGCGGAGGAGCAGTACTTC
clone size: once; D gene: TRBD1; J gene: TRBJ1-1; CDR3 length: 15; V gene: TRBV7-2; CDR3 protein: CASSTGAGGNTEAFF; CDR3 DNA: TGTGCCAGCAGCACAGGGGCAGGGGGGAACACTGAAGCTTTCTTT
clone size: -; D gene: -; J gene: TRBJ2-4; CDR3 length: 15; V gene: TRBV9; CDR3 protein: CASSVEETAQNIQYF; CDR3 DNA: TGTGCCAGCAGCGTAGAAGAGACTGCTCAAAACATTCAGTACTTC
clone size: -; D gene: TRBD2; J gene: TRBJ2-1; CDR3 length: 14; V gene: TRBV5-6; CDR3 protein: CASSFDGRYNEQFF; CDR3 DNA: TGTGCCAGCAGCTTTGACGGGAGGTACAATGAGCAGTTCTTC
clone size: -; D gene: TRBD2; J gene: TRBJ2-7; CDR3 length: 15; V gene: TRBV4-3; CDR3 protein: CASSQGTSGGYEQYF; CDR3 DNA: TGCGCCAGCAGCCAGGGGACTAGCGGGGGGTACGAGCAGTACTTC
clone size: -; D gene: TRBD1; J gene: TRBJ1-2; CDR3 length: 13; V gene: TRBV2; CDR3 protein: CASSRDRGPGYTF; CDR3 DNA: TGTGCCAGCAGCCGTGACAGGGGACCGGGCTACACCTTC
clone size: few; D gene: -; J gene: TRBJ1-4; CDR3 length: 15; V gene: TRBV6-5; CDR3 protein: CASSYSGGDNEKLFF; CDR3 DNA: TGTGCCAGCAGTTACTCGGGAGGGGATAATGAAAAACTGTTTTTT
clone size: -; D gene: -; J gene: TRBJ1-2; CDR3 length: 15; V gene: TRBV30; CDR3 protein: CASSRDITGVYGYTF; CDR3 DNA: TGTGCCTCGTCCCGGGACATCACCGGGGTCTATGGCTACACCTTC
clone size: -; D gene: -; J gene: TRBJ1-1; CDR3 length: 14; V gene: TRBV19; CDR3 protein: CASSWGTRDTEAFF; CDR3 DNA: TGTGCCAGTAGTTGGGGCACCAGGGACACTGAAGCTTTCTTT
clone size: -; D gene: -; J gene: TRBJ1-1; CDR3 length: 14; V gene: TRBV7-2; CDR3 protein: CASSLVTANTEAFF; CDR3 DNA: TGTGCCAGCAGCTTAGTAACAGCGAACACTGAAGCTTTCTTT
clone size: -; D gene: -; J gene: TRBJ1-2; CDR3 length: 15; V gene: TRBV6-5; CDR3 protein: CASSSQTTQHYGYTF; CDR3 DNA: TGTGCCAGCAGTTCCCAGACGACACAACACTATGGCTACACCTTC
clone size: few; D gene: TRBD1; J gene: TRBJ2-5; CDR3 length: 14; V gene: TRBV5-1; CDR3 protein: CASSLGTGEETQYF; CDR3 DNA: TGCGCCAGCAGCTTGGGGACAGGGGAAGAGACCCAGTACTTC
clone size: few; D gene: -; J gene: TRBJ1-1; CDR3 length: 14; V gene: TRBV5-4; CDR3 protein: CASSGGLLNTEAFF; CDR3 DNA: TGTGCCAGCAGCGGGGGCCTCCTGAACACTGAAGCTTTCTTT
clone size: -; D gene: TRBD1; J gene: TRBJ1-4; CDR3 length: 16; V gene: TRBV4-1; CDR3 protein: CASSQDLTGVREKLFF; CDR3 DNA: TGCGCCAGCAGCCAAGATTTGACAGGGGTTCGTGAAAAACTGTTTTTT
clone size: once; D gene: TRBD1; J gene: TRBJ2-3; CDR3 length: 16; V gene: TRBV2; CDR3 protein: CASSGRTGASTDTQYF; CDR3 DNA: TGTGCCAGCAGCGGGCGGACAGGAGCTAGCACAGATACGCAGTATTTT
clone size: -; D gene: TRBD2; J gene: TRBJ2-1; CDR3 length: 18; V gene: TRBV9; CDR3 protein: CASSESGLAEGFYNEQFF; CDR3 DNA: TGTGCCAGCAGCGAGTCCGGACTAGCGGAGGGGTTCTACAATGAGCAGTTCTTC
clone size: -; D gene: -; J gene: TRBJ1-1; CDR3 length: 14; V gene: TRBV2; CDR3 protein: CASSLQAANTEAFF; CDR3 DNA: TGTGCCAGCAGTTTACAGGCCGCGAACACTGAAGCTTTCTTT
clone size: once; D gene: -; J gene: TRBJ1-1; CDR3 length: 15; V gene: TRBV5-1; CDR3 protein: CASSLAAGMNTEAFF; CDR3 DNA: TGCGCCAGCAGCTTGGCCGCAGGGATGAACACTGAAGCTTTCTTT